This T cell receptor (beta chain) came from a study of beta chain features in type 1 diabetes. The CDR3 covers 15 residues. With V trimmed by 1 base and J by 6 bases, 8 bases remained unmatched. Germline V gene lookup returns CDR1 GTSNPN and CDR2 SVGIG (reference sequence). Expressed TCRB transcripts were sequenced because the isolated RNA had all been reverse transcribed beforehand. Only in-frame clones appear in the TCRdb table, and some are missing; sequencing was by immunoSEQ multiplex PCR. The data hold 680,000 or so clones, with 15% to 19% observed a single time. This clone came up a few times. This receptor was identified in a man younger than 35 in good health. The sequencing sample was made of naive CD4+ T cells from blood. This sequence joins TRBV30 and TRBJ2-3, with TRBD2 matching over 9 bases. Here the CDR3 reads CAWSGGGGALDTQYF. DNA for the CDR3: TGTGCCTGGAGTGGAGGCGGGGGGGCGTTGGATACGCAGTATTTT.